A single T cell receptor (beta chain) is shown here with its context. Its antigen is still unknown. This specimen comes from a study of cytomegalovirus exposure and HLA in healthy donors. The junction had 1 base not matched to a gene; V was cut back by 8 bases and J by 8 bases. The CDR3 loop spans 11 amino acids. Germline V gives CDR1 ENHRY, CDR2 SYGVKD. Study-wide results and limits: There were some V segments, including TRBV6-2 and TRBV6-3, excluded as indistinguishable. Analysis performed later showed TCR beta chains linked to HLA being more clonally expanded than equally common others.

PCR primers comprised 60 Vbeta and 13 Jbeta primers. Some clones are missing from TCRdb's copy, which holds only in-frame ones; the method was immunoSEQ multiplex PCR. Of roughly 110,000 clones listed, roughly 80% are singletons. The V gene is TRBV10-3, the J gene TRBJ1-2; the match to TRBD1 covers 11 bases. The clonotype comes from a man aged 30 to 45 in good health and CMV-seropositive. Sequencing was done on a sample of PBMCs. The CDR3 loop reads CAIGTGGGYTF. CDR3 bases: TGTGCCATCGGGACAGGGGGAGGCTACACCTTC.